This T cell receptor beta chain stems from a study of human T cells and chemical hapten exposure. Regarding the study as a whole: Controls had significantly fewer large CDR3 similarity clusters than were formed by expanded TCRs.

Germline V CDR1 and CDR2: LGHDT, YNNKEL (reference sequence). Trimming shortened V by 0 bases and J by 7 bases, and 10 bases separated the two germline ends. This CDR3 has 14 amino acids. This clonotype was recorded a few times. Its specificity is not known. Time point of the sample: patch test 3, about 24 weeks after DPC sensitization. Treatment of the sample: therapeutic diphenylcyclopropenone sensitization with weekly scalp DPC. Samples of blood were obtained prior to the application of each patch test. TCRdb re-called the RACE reads with MiXCR, one entry per CDR3 protein. The sample lists about 64,000 distinct CDR3 sequences, 11% occurring once.

Sequenced material: whole blood, taken in connection with sensitization to the hapten diphenylcyclopropenone (DPC). This chain joins TRBV3-1 and TRBJ2-4; D tentatively fits TRBD1 or TRBD2 (5 bases each). The clonotype originates from a woman aged 25-40 years with alopecia areata. Some clones in this sample may be carry-over from other donors' samples. The CDR3 DNA follows: TGTGCCAGCAGCCAAGACCCGGGGCTCAACATTCAGTACTTC. Translated: CASSQDPGLNIQYF.